This paragraph covers one T cell receptor beta chain sequence. It has no known antigen specificity. The read terminates 3 residues ahead of where the CDR3 ends, so the germline J gene completes it. The data are from a study of T cells in women clearing cervical HPV infection (dated by TCRdb to 2016 to 2018). As for the study more broadly: The cases were 20 to 30 women with histologically confirmed HPV16-related CIN3 or worse, and 2 of those women had invasive cancers. The controls were some 23 women whose single incident HPV16 infection cleared within 12 months with no development of precancer or cancer. Blood from cases was drawn at the visit where the lesion was first identified, while blood from controls was drawn once the infection was no longer detected. For cases, the median interval between lesion detection and blood sampling was more than 130 days, with an interquartile range of roughly 80 to 230 days. Since HLA typing was available for only a few women, HLA type could not be ruled out as a confounder. This exploratory proof-of-principle case-control study, nested within the Guanacaste HPV Natural History Study in Costa Rica, compared TCR repertoires among women with different cervical HPV16 outcomes. Cases and controls were matched on year of sample collection and on age within five years. Median age was roughly 33 years in cases versus just over 37 in controls, and baseline characteristics did not differ significantly. In the parent cohort, around 9,500 women aged 18 or older were enrolled in Guanacaste, Costa Rica, during about 1993 to 1995 and were followed for seven years. Quality controls consisted of five blinded duplicates per group, for a total of 60 or so samples made up of approximately 50 participants and about ten replicates.

Based on the germline V gene (reference sequence), the CDR1 and CDR2 sequences are LNHDA and SQIVND. The CDR3 covers 17 residues, taking in both the cysteine and the phenylalanine. Of the CDR3's DNA, 42 bases were read; they are in frame from base 1. The junction shows trimming of 3 bases on V and 3 bases on J, plus 18 bases between the germline ends. Using the immunoSEQ assay, multiplex PCR amplified TCR beta CDR3 regions from an average of about 1.1 ug of genomic DNA per sample. Primer bias was corrected in the assay by using a complete synthetic TCR repertoire to establish an amplification baseline. The amplicons were sequenced using the Illumina platform. The authors processed their data as follows. Error correction of the sequences involved clustering with frequency ratios plus a modified nearest-neighbor algorithm, after which the sequences were analyzed in the immunoSEQ Analyzer using IMGT gene definitions. At each rarefaction depth, TCR richness and evenness were averaged across 20 rarefaction repeats, and any sample with fewer sequences than the depth was left out. Wilcoxon rank sum tests with FDR correction were used to compare V, D and J gene relative abundances between the groups. Blinded duplicates gave an intraclass correlation of roughly 96% for TCR richness and an average of approximately 83% across around 66 gene segments. The immuneACCESS repertoire file appears here via TCRdb, limited to in-frame rearrangements. These files lack a portion of the clones; in checked studies, under half of the deficit traces to unresolved V genes, and the cause of the others is not known. V, J and clone size are taken as reported in that table, and D and trimming were inferred from the DNA itself. The sample table on file contains roughly 37,000 clones. The ten most abundant clones make up approximately 6% of the sample.

Every participant had a single incident cervical HPV16 infection, and prevalent HPV16 infections were excluded. Cervical HPV DNA was detected by MY09/MY11 PCR and genotyped by dot-blot hybridization. Approximately 15 mL of heparinized blood was centrifuged, after which the buffy coat was aliquoted, frozen at -30 degrees C, and then stored at -80 degrees C. Genomic DNA was extracted from buffy coat specimens using QIAGEN kits. The paper as a whole reports these results and caveats: Lower TRBV6-7 relative abundance was observed in cases than in controls (around 0.1% versus 0.15%; Bonferroni P = 0.0008). Because the number of T cells per sample was unknown, the richness differences could reflect varying T-cell content rather than repertoire biology. Significantly higher TCR repertoire richness was observed in CIN3+ cases than in controls across sequencing depths, whereas no difference in evenness was found. Whether associations preceded infection or resulted from infection could not be shown with the cross-sectional design, and effector/memory subsets and HPV-specific T cells were not isolated. By combining richness with V gene abundances, random forest classifiers separated cases from controls with an estimated AUC of 0.75 to 0.9.

This chain joins TRBV19 to TRBJ1-5; the D gene is perhaps TRBD1, from 5 matching bases. Sequencing used blood buffy coat. The source is a woman aged 18-70 years with a cervical HPV16 infection that either progressed to CIN3+ or cleared (not recorded which). The encoded CDR3 is CASSMFGGSGDNQPQHF. The sequenced CDR3 bases are TGTGCCAGTAGTATGTTTGGGGGGAGCGGTGACAATCAGCCC.